This T cell receptor beta chain was documented in a study of shared clonotypes between healthy human individuals. Unmatched junction bases numbered 6, after V lost 1 base and J lost 4 bases. CDR1 and CDR2 (germline): SEHNR, FQNEAQ (reference sequence). The CDR3 spans 15 residues. Profiling relied on immunoSEQ multiplex PCR, and the TCRdb table lists in-frame clones only, not all of them. The sample shows 550,000 to 650,000 clones, roughly 96% of them seen only once. Points from the study as a whole: Some clonotypes were shared by all four sorted-subset donors, while others were not shared. The non-shared ones had lower generation probabilities than the shared ones. Estimated richness was generally greater in naive than memory subsets.

About this clone itself: What it binds is not known.

The naive CD8 population came from CD45RO-negative cells selected for CCR7, without terminally differentiated effector memory CD45RA+ cells. Sample: naive CD8+ T cells sorted from blood. The receptor's source is a woman between 25 and 40 years old in good health. The J gene is TRBJ1-2, the V gene TRBV7-9; 7 nucleotides line up with TRBD1. DNA of the CDR3: TGTGCCAGCAGCTTAGTTGGACAGGCGATCTATGGCTACACCTTC. This translates into CASSLVGQAIYGYTF.